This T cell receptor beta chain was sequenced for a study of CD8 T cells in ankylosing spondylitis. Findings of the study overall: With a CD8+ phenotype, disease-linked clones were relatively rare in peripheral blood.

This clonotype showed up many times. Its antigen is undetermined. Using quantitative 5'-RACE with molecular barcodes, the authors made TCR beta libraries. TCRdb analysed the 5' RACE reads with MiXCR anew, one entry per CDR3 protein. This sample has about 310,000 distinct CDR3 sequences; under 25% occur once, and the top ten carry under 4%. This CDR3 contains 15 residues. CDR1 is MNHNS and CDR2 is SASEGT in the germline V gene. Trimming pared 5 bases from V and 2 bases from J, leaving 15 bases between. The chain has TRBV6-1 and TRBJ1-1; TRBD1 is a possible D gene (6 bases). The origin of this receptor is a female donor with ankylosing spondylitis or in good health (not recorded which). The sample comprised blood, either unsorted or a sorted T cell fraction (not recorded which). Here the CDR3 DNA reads TGTGCCAGCAGTAAACGAGGACAGCCAAACACTGAAGCTTTCTTT. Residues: CASSKRGQPNTEAFF.